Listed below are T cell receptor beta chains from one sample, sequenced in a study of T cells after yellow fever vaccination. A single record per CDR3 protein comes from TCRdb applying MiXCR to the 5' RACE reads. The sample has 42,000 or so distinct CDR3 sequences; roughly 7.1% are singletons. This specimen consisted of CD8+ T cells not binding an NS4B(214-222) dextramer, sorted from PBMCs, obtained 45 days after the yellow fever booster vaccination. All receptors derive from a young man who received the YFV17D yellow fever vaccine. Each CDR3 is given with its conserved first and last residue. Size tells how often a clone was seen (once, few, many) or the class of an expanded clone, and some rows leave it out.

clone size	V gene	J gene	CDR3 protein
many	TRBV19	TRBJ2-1	CASAAGGSYNEQFF
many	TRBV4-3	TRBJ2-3	CASSPRDSTDTQYF
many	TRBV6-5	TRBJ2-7	CASSYKGLAAEQYF
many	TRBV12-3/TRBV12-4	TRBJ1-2	CASSQGRAGYTF
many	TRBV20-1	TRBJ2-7	CSADPRDEQYF
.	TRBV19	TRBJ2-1	CASSVHGTSAYNEQFF
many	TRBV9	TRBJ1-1	CASSVPSMNTEAFF
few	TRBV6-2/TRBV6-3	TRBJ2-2	CASFSGPTYTGELFF
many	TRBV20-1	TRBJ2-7	CSASVGRVSYEQYF
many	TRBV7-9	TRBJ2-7	CASSSPPGQGFKPSTYEQYF
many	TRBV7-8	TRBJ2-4	CASSLRRGEISAKNIQYF
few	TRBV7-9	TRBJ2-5	CASSLKDRQAVQYF
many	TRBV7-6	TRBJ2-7	CASSPGDEQYF
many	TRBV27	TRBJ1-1	CASSPARADTEAFF
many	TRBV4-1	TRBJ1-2	CASSRPGQPYGYTF
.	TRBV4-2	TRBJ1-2	CASSQDGPDSYGYTF
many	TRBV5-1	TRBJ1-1	CASSSTGVGTEAFF
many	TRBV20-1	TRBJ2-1	CSAPGGLAGGNEQFF
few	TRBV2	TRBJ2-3	CASSETPGRGPQMEDTQYF
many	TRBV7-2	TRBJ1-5	CASSLGWNQPQHF
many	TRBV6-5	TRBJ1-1	CASSTGAGPNTEAFF